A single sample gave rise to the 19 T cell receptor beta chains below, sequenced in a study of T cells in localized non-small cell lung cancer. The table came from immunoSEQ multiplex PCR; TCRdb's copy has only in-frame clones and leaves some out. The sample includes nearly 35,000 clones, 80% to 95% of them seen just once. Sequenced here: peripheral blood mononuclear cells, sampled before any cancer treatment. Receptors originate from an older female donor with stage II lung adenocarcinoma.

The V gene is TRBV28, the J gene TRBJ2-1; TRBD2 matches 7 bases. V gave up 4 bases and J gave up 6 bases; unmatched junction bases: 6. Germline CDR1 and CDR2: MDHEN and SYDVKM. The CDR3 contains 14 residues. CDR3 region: CASSSSRGVNEQFF. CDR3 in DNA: TGTGCCAGCAGTTCCAGTCGGGGGGTCAATGAGCAGTTCTTC.

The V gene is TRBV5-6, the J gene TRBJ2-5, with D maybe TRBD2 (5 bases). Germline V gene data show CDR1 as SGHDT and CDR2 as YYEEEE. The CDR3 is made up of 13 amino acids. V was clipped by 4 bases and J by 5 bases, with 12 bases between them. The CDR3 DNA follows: TGTGCCAGCAGCGGCAGAGGGTTGGAGACCCAGTACTTC. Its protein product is CASSGRGLETQYF.

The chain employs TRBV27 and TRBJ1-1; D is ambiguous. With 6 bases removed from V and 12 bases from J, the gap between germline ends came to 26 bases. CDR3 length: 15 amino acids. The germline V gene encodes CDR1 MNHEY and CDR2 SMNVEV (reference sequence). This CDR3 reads CASSKLPQAGILTFF. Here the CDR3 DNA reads TGTGCCAGCAGCAAGCTCCCGCAGGCCGGCATTTTGACTTTCTTT.

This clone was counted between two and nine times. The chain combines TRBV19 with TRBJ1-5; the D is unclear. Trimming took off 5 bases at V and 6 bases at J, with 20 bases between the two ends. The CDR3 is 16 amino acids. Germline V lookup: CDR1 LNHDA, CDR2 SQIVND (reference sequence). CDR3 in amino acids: CASSPISMLLGQPQHF. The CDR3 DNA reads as TGTGCCAGTAGTCCGATTTCCATGTTATTGGGTCAGCCCCAGCATTTT.

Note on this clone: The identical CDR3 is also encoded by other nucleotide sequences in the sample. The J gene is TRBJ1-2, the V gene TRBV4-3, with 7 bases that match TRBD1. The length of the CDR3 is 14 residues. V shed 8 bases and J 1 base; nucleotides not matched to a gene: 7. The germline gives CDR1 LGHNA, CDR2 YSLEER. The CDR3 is CASRRDRNNYGYTF. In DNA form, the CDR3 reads TGCGCCAGCCGGAGGGACAGAAATAACTATGGCTACACCTTC.

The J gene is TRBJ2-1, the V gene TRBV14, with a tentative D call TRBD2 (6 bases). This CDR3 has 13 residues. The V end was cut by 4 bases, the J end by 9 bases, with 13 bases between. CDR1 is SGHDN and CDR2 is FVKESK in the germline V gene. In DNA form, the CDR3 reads TGTGCCAGCAGCCTTTGGGGGGTGCCTGAGCAGTTCTTC. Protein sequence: CASSLWGVPEQFF.

The CDR3 DNA reads as TGTGCCAGCAGCTTAGGAGGTCAGGGTACGCAGTATTTT. Translating gives CASSLGGQGTQYF. This chain links TRBV7-2 with TRBJ2-3; D is possibly TRBD1 (5 bases). The germline V gene encodes CDR1 SGHTA and CDR2 FQGNSA. Trimming removed 1 base from V and 8 bases from J, with 10 bases in between. The CDR3 contains 13 residues.

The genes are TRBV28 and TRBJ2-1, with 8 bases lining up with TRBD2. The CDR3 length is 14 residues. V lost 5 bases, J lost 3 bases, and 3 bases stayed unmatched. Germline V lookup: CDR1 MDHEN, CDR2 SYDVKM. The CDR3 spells CASSLAGDYNEQFF. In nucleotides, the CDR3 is TGTGCCAGCAGTCTAGCGGGCGACTACAATGAGCAGTTCTTC. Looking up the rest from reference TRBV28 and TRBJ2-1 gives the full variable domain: DVKVTQSSRYLVKRTGEKVFLECVQDMDHENMFWYRQDPGLGLRLIYFSYDVKMKEKGDIPEGYSVSREKKERFSLILESASTNQTSMYLCASSLAGDYNEQFFGPGTRLTVL.

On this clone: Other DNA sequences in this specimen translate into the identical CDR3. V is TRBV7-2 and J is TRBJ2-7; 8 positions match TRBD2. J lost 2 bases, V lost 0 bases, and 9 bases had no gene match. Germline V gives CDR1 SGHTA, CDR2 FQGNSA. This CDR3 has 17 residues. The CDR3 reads CASSLAPRGGGPYEQYF. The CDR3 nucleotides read TGTGCCAGCAGCTTAGCGCCCCGGGGGGGCGGCCCCTACGAGCAGTACTTC.

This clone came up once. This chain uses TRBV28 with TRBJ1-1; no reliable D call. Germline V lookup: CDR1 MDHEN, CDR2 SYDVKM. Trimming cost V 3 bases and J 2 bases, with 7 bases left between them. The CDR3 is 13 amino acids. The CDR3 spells CASSLRVNTEAFF. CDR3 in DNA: TGTGCCAGCAGTTTGAGGGTTAACACTGAAGCTTTCTTT.

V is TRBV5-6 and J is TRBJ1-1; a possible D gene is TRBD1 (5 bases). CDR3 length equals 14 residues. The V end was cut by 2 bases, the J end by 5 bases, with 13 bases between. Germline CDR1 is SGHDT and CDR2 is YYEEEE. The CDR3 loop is CASSLGGRGTEAFF. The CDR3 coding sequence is TGTGCCAGCAGCTTAGGAGGACGGGGGACTGAAGCTTTCTTT.

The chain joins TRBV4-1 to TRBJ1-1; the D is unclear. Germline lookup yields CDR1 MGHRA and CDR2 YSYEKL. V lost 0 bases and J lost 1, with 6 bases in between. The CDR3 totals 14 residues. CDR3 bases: TGCGCCAGCAGCCAAGAGACTGGGAACACTGAAGCTTTCTTT. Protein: CASSQETGNTEAFF.

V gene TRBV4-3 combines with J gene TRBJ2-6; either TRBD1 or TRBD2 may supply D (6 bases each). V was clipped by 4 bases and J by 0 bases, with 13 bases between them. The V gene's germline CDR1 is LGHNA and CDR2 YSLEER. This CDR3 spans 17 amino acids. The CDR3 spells CASSRGDTSSGANVLTF. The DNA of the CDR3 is TGCGCCAGCAGCCGCGGGGACACTAGCTCTGGGGCCAACGTCCTGACTTTC.

The CDR3 DNA reads TGTGCCTGGAGTGGGGGGGCCCGGTATGGCTACACCTTC. Protein sequence: CAWSGGARYGYTF. This chain uses TRBV30 with TRBJ1-2; D perhaps matches TRBD1 (6 bases). The ends were cut back, 1 base at V and 5 bases at J, with 11 bases in the middle. Germline V gene lookup returns CDR1 GTSNPN and CDR2 SVGIG (reference sequence). The CDR3 loop spans 13 amino acids. Full variable domain (missing parts from reference TRBV30 and TRBJ1-2): SQTIHQWPATLVQPVGSPLSLECTVEGTSNPNLYWYRQAAGRGLQLLFYSVGIGQISSEVPQNLSASRPQDRQFILSSKKLLLSDSGFYLCAWSGGARYGYTFGSGTRLTVV.

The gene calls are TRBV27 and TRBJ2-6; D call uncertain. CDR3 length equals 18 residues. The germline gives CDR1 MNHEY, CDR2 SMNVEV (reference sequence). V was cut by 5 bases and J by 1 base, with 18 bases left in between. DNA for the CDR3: TGTGCCAGCAGTCCGGACGGGCGACCGACTTCTGGGGCCAACGTCCTGACTTTC. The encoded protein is CASSPDGRPTSGANVLTF.

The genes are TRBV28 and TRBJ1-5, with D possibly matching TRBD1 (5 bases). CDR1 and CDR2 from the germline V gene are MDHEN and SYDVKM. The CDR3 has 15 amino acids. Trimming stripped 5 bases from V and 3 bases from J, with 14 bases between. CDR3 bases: TGTGCCAGCAGTGCCATTACAGGTTTCAATCAGCCCCAGCATTTT. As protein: CASSAITGFNQPQHF. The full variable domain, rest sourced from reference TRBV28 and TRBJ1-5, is DVKVTQSSRYLVKRTGEKVFLECVQDMDHENMFWYRQDPGLGLRLIYFSYDVKMKEKGDIPEGYSVSREKKERFSLILESASTNQTSMYLCASSAITGFNQPQHFGDGTRLSIL.

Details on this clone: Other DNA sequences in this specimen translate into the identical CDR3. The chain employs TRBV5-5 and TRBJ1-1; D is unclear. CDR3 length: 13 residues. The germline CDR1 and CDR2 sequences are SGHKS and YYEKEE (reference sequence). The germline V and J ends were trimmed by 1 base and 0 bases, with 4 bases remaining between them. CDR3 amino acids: CASSLTMNTEAFF. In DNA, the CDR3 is TGTGCCAGCAGCTTGACAATGAACACTGAAGCTTTCTTT.

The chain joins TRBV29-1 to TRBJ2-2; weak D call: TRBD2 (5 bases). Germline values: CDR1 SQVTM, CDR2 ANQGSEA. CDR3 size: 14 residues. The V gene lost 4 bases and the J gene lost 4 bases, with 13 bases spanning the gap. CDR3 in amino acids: CSVVRGRGTGELFF. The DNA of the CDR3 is TGCAGCGTTGTACGGGGTCGTGGCACCGGGGAGCTGTTTTTT.

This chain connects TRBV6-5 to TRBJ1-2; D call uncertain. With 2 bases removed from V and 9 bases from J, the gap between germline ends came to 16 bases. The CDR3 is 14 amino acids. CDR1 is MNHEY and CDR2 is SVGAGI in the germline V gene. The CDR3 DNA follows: TGTGCCAGCAGTTACCGACGAGGGCCACTGAGCTACACCTTC. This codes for CASSYRRGPLSYTF.